A single TCR beta chain is shown here with its context. The assay was immunoSEQ multiplex PCR, and TCRdb's table has in-frame clones only and misses some. This sample carries approximately 260,000 clones, 75% to 90% of them seen once, and the ten largest clones take about 3.3%. This sample was included in a study of blood T cell repertoires in COVID-19. Study details: Some COVID-19 samples were acute and others convalescent; all came from the United States, Italy and Spain. Sample material is recorded as cDNA or gDNA derived from T cells, B-cell-depleted T cells, or PBMCs.

CDR3 length: 14 amino acids. Germline CDR1 MGHDK, CDR2 SYGVNS. Trimming took 3 bases from V and 1 from J, leaving 9 bases between them. The cohort comprised adults aged about 18 to 90 years residing in approximately 25 US areas. The sequence was obtained from a middle-aged woman with acute COVID-19. Sequencing was done on a sample of PBMCs or T cells enriched from blood (not recorded which). The genes are TRBV25-1 and TRBJ1-1; D is perhaps TRBD1 (5 bases). The CDR3 DNA sequence: TGTGCCAGCAGTGAGGGGCAGTGGAACACTGAAGCTTTCTTT. Protein sequence: CASSEGQWNTEAFF.